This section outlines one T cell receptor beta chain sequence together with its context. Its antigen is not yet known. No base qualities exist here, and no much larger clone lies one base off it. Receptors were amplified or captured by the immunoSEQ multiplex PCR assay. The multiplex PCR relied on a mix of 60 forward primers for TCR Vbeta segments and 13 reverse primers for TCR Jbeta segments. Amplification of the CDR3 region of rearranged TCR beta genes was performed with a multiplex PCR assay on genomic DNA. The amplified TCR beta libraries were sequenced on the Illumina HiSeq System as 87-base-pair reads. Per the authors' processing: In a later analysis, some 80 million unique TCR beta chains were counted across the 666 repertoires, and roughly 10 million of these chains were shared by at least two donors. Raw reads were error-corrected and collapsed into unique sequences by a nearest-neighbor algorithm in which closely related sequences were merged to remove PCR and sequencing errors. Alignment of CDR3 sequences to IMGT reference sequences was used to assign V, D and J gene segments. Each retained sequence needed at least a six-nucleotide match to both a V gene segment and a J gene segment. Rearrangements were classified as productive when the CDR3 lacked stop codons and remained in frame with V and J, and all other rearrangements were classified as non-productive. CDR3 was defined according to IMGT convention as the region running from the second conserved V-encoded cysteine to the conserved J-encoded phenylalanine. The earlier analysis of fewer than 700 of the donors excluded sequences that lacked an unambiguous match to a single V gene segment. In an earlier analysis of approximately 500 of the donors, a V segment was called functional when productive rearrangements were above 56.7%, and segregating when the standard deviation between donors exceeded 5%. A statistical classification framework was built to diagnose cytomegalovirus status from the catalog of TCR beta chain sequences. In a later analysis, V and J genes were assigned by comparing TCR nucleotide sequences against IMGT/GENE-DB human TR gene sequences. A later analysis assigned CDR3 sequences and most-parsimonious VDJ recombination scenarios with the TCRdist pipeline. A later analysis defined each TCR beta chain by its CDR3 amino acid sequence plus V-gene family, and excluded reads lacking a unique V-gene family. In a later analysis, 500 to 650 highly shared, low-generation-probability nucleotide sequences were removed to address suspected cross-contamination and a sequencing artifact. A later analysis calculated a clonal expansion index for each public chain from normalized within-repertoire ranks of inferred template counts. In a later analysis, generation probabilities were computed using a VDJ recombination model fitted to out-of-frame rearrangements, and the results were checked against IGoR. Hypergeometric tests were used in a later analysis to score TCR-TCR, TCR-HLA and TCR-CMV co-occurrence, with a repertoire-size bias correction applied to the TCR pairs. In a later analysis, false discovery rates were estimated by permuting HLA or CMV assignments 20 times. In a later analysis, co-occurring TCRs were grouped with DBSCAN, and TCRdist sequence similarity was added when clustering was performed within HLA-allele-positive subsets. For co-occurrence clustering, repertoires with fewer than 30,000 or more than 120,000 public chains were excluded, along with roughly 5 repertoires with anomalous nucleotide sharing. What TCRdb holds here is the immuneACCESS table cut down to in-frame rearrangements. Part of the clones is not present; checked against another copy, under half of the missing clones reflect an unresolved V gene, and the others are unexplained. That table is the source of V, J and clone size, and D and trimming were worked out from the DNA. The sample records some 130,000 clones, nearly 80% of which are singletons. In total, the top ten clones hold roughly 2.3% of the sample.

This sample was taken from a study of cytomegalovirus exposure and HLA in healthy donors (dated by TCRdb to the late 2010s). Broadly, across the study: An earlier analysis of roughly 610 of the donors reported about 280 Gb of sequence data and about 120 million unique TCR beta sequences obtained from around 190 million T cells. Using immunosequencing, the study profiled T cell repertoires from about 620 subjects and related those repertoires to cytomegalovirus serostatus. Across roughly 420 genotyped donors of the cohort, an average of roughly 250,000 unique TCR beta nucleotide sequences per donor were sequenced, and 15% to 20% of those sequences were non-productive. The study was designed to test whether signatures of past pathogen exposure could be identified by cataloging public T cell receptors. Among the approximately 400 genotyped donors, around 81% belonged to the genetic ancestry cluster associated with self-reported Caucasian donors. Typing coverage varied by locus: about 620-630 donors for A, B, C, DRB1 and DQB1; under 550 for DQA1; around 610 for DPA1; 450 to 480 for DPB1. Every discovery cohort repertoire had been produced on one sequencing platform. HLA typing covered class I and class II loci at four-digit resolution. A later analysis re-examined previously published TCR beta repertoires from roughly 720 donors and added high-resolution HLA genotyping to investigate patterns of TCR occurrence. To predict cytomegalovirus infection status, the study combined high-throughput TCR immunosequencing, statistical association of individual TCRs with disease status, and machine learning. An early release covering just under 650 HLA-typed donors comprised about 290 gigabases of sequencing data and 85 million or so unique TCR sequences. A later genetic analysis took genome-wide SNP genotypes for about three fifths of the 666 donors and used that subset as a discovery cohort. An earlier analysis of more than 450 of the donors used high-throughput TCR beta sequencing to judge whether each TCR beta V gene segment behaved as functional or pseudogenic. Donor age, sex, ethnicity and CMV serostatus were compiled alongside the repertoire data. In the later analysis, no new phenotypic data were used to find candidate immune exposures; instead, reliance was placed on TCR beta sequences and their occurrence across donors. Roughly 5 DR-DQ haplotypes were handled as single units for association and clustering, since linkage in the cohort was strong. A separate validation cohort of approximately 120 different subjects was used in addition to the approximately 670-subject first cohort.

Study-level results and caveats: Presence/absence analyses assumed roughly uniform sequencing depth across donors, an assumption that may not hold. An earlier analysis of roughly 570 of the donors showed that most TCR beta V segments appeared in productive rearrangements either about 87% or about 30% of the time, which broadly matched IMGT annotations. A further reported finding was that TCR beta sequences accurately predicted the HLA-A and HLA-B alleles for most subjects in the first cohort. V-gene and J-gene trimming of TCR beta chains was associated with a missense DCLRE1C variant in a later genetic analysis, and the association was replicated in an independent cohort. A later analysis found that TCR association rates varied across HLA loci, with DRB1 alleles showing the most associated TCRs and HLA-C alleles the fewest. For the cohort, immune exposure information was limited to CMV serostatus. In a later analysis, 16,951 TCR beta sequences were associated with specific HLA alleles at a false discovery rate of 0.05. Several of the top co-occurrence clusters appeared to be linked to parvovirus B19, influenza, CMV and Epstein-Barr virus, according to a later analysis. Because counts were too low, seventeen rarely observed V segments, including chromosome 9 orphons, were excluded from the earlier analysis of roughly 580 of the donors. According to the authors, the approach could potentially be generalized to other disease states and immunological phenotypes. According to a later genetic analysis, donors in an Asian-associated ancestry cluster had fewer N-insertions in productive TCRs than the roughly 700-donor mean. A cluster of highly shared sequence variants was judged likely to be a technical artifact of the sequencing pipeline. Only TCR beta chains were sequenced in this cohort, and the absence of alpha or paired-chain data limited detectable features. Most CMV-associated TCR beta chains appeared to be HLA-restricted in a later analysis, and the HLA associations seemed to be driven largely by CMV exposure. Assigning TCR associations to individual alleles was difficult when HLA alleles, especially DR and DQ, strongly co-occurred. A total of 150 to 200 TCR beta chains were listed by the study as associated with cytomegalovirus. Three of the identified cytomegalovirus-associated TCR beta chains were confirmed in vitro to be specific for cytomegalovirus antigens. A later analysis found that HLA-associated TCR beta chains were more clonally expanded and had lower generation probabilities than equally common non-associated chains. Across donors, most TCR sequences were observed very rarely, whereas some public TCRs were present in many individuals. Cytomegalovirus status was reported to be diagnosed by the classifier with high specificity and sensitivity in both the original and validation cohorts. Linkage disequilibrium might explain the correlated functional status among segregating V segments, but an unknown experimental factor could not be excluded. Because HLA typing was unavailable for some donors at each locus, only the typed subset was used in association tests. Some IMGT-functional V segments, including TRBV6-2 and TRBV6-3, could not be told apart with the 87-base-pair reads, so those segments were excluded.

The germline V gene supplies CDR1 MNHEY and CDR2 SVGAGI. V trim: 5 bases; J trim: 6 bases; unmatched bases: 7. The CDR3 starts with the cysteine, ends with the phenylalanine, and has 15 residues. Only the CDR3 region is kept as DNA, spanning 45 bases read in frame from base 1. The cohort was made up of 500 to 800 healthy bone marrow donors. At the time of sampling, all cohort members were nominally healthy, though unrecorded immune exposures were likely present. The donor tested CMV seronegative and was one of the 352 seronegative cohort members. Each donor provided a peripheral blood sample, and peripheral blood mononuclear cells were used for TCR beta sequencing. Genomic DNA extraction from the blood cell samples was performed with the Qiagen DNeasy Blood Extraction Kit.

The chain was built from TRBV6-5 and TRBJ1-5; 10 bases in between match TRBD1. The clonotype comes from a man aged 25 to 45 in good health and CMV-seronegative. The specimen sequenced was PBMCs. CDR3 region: CASSPDRGQGQPQHF. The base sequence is TGTGCCAGCAGTCCCGACAGGGGGCAGGGTCAGCCCCAGCATTTT.